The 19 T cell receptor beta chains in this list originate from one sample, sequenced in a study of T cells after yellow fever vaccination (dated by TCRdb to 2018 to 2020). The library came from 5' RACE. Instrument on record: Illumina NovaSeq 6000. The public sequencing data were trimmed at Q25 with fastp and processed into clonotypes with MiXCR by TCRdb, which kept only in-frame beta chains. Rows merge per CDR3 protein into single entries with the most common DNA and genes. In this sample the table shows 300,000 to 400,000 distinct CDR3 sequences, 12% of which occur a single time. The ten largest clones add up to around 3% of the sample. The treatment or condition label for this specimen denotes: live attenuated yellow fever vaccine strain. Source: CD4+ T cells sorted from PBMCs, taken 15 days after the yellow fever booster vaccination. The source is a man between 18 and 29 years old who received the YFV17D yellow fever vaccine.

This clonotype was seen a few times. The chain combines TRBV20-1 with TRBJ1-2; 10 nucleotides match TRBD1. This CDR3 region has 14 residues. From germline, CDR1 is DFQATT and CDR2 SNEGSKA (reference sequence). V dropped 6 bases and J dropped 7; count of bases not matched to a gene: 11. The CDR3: CSATTTGGLSGYTF. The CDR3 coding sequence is TGCAGTGCCACTACGACAGGGGGCTTAAGTGGCTACACCTTC.

The DNA for the CDR3 is TGTGCCAGCAGCGATCCAACAGGGACCGGGGAGCTGTTTTTT. Translating gives CASSDPTGTGELFF. The rearrangement uses TRBV9 and TRBJ2-2; TRBD1 might be the D (6 bases). V was clipped by 3 bases and J by 5 bases, with 11 bases between them. Germline CDR1 is SGDLS and CDR2 is YYNGEE. The CDR3 loop spans 14 amino acids.

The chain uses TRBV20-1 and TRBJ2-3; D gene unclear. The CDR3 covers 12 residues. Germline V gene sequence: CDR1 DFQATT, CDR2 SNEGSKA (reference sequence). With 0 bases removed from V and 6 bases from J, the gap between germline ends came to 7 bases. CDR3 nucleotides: TGCAGTGCTAGAGATCCGGCCGATACGCAGTATTTT. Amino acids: CSARDPADTQYF.

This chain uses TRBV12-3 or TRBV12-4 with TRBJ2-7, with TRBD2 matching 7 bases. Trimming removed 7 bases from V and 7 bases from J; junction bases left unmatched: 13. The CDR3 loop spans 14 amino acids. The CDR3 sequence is CASTMGGFTGEQYF. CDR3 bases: TGTGCCAGCACCATGGGGGGGTTCACGGGGGAGCAGTACTTC.

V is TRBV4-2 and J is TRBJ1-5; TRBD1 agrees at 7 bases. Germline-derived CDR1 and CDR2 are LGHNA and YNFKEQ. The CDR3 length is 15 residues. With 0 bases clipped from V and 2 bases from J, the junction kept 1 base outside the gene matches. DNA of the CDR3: TGTGCCAGCAGCCAAGAGGGGACAGGCAATCAGCCCCAGCATTTT. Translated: CASSQEGTGNQPQHF.

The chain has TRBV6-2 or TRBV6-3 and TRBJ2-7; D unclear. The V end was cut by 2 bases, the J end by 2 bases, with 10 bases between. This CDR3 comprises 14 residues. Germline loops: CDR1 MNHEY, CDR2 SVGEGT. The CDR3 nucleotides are TGTGCCAGCAGTTACGGCAGCTCCCCCTACGAGCAGTACTTC. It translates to CASSYGSSPYEQYF.

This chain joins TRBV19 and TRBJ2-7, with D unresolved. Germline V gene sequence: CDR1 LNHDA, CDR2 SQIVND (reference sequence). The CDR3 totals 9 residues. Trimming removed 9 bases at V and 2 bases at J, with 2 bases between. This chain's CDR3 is CARAYEQYF. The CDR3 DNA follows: TGTGCCAGAGCCTACGAGCAGTACTTC.

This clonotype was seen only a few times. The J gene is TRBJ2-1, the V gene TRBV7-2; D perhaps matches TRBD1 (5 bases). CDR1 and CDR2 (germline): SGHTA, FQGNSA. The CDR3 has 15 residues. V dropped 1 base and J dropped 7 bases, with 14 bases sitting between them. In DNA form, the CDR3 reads TGTGCCAGCAGCTTAGTGGCAGGGCTACAGAATGAGCAGTTCTTC. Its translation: CASSLVAGLQNEQFF.

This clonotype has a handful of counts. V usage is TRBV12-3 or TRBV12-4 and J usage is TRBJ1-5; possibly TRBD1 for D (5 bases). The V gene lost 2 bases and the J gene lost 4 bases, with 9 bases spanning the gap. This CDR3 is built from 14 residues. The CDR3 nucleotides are TGTGCCAGCAGTTTAACCAGGGTAAATCAGCCCCAGCATTTT. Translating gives CASSLTRVNQPQHF.

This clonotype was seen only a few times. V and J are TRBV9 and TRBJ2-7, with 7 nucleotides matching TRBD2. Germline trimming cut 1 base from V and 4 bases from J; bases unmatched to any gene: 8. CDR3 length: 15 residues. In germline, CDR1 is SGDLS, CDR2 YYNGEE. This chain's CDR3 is CASSVSGVSGYEQYF. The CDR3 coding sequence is TGTGCCAGCAGCGTAAGCGGGGTTAGCGGGTACGAGCAGTACTTC.

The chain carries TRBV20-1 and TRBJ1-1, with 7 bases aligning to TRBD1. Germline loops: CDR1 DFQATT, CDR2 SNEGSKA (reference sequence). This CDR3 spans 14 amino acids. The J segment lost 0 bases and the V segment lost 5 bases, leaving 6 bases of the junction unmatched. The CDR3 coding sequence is TGCAGTGCTGTAGAGGACAGGTTGAACACTGAAGCTTTCTTT. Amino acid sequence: CSAVEDRLNTEAFF.

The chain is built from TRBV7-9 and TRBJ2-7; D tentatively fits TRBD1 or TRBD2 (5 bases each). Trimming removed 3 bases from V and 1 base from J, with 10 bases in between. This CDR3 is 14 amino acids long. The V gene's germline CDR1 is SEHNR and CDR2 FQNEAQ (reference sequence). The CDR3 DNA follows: TGTGCCAGCAGCTTTTGGGGGAGATCCTACGAGCAGTACGTC. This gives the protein CASSFWGRSYEQYV.

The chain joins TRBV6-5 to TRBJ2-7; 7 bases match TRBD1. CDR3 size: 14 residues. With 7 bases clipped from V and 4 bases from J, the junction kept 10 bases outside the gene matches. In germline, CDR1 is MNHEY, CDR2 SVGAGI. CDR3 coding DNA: TGTGCCAGCAAAACATCCAGGGGGTATTACGAGCAGTACTTC. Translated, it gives CASKTSRGYYEQYF.

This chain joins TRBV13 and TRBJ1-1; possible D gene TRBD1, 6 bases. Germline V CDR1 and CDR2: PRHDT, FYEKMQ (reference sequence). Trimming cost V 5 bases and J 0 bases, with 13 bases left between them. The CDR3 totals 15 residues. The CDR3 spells CASSEYGTLNTEAFF. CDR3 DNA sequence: TGTGCCAGCAGCGAATACGGGACACTGAACACTGAAGCTTTCTTT.

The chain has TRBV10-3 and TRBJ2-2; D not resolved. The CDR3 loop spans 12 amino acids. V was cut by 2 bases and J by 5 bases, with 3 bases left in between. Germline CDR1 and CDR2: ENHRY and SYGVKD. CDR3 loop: CAISEPTGELFF. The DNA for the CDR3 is TGTGCCATCAGTGAGCCTACCGGGGAGCTGTTTTTT.

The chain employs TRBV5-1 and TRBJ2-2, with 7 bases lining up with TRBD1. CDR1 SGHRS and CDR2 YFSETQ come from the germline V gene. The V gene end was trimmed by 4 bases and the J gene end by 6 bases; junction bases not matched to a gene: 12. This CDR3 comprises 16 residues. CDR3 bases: TGCGCCAGCAGCCAAGTGGACAGGCCAATGTCCGGGGAGCTGTTTTTT. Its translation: CASSQVDRPMSGELFF.

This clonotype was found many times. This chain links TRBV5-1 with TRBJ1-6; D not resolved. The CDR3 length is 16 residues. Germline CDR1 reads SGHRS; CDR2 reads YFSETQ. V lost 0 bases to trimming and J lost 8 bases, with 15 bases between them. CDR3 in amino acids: CASSLVAAGGDSPLHF. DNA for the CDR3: TGCGCCAGCAGCTTGGTGGCAGCCGGCGGGGATTCACCCCTCCACTTT. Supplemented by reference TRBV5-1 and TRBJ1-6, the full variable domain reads KAGVTQTPRYLIKTRGQQVTLSCSPISGHRSVSWYQQTPGQGLQFLFEYFSETQRNKGNFPGRFSGRQFSNSRSEMNVSTLELGDSALYLCASSLVAAGGDSPLHFGNGTRLTVT.

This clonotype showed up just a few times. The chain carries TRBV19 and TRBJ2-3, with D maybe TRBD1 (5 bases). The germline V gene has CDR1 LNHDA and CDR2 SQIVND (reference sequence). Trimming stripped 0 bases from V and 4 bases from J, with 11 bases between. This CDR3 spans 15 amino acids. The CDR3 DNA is TGTGCCAGTAGTATAGACACAGGACCCTCAGATACGCAGTATTTT. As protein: CASSIDTGPSDTQYF.

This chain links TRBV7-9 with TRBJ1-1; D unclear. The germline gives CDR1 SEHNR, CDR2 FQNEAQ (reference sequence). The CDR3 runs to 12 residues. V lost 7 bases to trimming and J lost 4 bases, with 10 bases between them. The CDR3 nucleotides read TGTGCCAGCACACCCCTAGTCACTGAAGCTTTCTTT. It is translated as CASTPLVTEAFF.